This entry lists 24 T cell receptor beta chains sequenced from one sample in a study of T cell changes during pregnancy in multiple sclerosis. Clones were sequenced by immunoSEQ multiplex PCR, and TCRdb holds only the in-frame ones, with some missing. The data show 75,000 to 95,000 clones, around 93% seen once. Here the sequenced sample was peripheral blood, taken before pregnancy. The receptors shown here come from a female donor with multiple sclerosis, enrolled in a pregnancy study.

The rearrangement links TRBV19 to TRBJ1-3; perhaps TRBD1 as D (6 bases). The CDR3 length is 13 residues. Germline V gives CDR1 LNHDA, CDR2 SQIVND (reference sequence). V lost 4 bases to trimming and J lost 4 bases, with 8 bases between them. CDR3 sequence (DNA): TGTGCCAGTAGTAGGACAGTCGGAAACACCATATATTTT. Translation: CASSRTVGNTIYF. The full variable domain, in which reference TRBV19 and TRBJ1-3 provide the parts outside the CDR3, is DGGITQSPKYLFRKEGQNVTLSCEQNLNHDAMYWYRQDPGQGLRLIYYSQIVNDFQKGDIAEGYSVSREKKESFPLTVTSAQKNPTAFYLCASSRTVGNTIYFGEGSWLTVV.

The gene calls are TRBV27 and TRBJ2-7; TRBD2 aligns across 8 bases. The V and J ends lost 6 bases and 0 bases, in that order; junction bases with no gene match: 7. The length of the CDR3 is 15 residues. Per the germline V gene, CDR1 is MNHEY and CDR2 is SMNVEV (reference sequence). CDR3: CASRWTSMSSYEQYF. CDR3 nucleotides: TGTGCCAGCAGATGGACTAGCATGAGCTCCTACGAGCAGTACTTC.

V and J are TRBV5-6 and TRBJ1-5; maybe TRBD1 (5 bases). The ends were cut back, 1 base at V and 8 bases at J, with 19 bases in the middle. The CDR3 runs to 16 residues. Germline CDR1 is SGHDT and CDR2 is YYEEEE. In DNA, the CDR3 is TGTGCCAGCAGCTTGTATGACAGAGCGGGTTGGGAGCCCCAGCATTTT. Its translation is CASSLYDRAGWEPQHF.

The V and J genes are TRBV7-2 and TRBJ2-5, with a possible D match to TRBD1 (5 bases). Germline lookup yields CDR1 SGHTA and CDR2 FQGNSA. Trimming removed 1 base at V and 4 bases at J, with 10 bases between. The CDR3 loop spans 14 amino acids. CDR3 amino acids: CASSLGRQGETQYF. The CDR3 DNA reads TGTGCCAGCAGCTTAGGTCGGCAGGGAGAGACCCAGTACTTC.

The chain has TRBV7-2 and TRBJ2-5, with D perhaps TRBD2 (5 bases). Germline assignment: CDR1 SGHTA and CDR2 FQGNSA. Trimming shortened V by 5 bases and J by 4 bases, and 14 bases separated the two germline ends. CDR3 length equals 14 residues. CDR3: CASSRGLKRETQYF. The CDR3 DNA reads as TGTGCCAGCAGCCGAGGACTCAAACGAGAGACCCAGTACTTC.

The V gene is TRBV18, the J gene TRBJ2-1; D is possibly TRBD2 (7 bases). Germline V CDR1 and CDR2: KGHSH, LQKENI. Trimming removed 4 bases from V and 3 bases from J, with 16 bases in between. The CDR3 has 16 residues. The chain's CDR3 is CASSRGQASGYNEQFF. The CDR3 DNA reads TGTGCCAGCTCACGGGGGCAGGCTAGCGGCTACAATGAGCAGTTCTTC.

The V and J genes are TRBV2 and TRBJ2-2, with D perhaps matching TRBD1 (6 bases). The CDR3 length is 12 residues. Germline V gives CDR1 SNHLY, CDR2 FYNNEI. V was cut by 7 bases and J by 4 bases, with 7 bases left in between. CDR3 nucleotide sequence: TGTGCCAGCACACAGGGCACCGGGGAGCTGTTTTTT. Its protein product is CASTQGTGELFF.

The rearrangement links TRBV5-1 to TRBJ2-1; 7 bases map to TRBD1. The CDR3 is 16 residues long. Germline V gives CDR1 SGHRS, CDR2 YFSETQ. Trimming cost V 4 bases and J 4 bases; bases outside gene matches: 11. The DNA for the CDR3 is TGCGCCAGCAGCAGGGCGGCAGGGGGATCGTACAATGAGCAGTTCTTC. This sequence encodes CASSRAAGGSYNEQFF.

The chain employs TRBV4-2 and TRBJ2-1; 12 positions agree with TRBD2. CDR3 length equals 16 residues. The trim removed 0 bases at V and 7 bases at J, leaving 4 bases unmatched. From germline, CDR1 is LGHNA and CDR2 YNFKEQ. The CDR3 DNA reads TGTGCCAGCAGCCAAGAGGCTAGCGGGGGGGGAAATGAGCAGTTCTTC. Translated, it gives CASSQEASGGGNEQFF.

V is TRBV4-3 and J is TRBJ1-2, with TRBD1 identical over 8 bases. The CDR3 covers 18 residues. Germline V gene data show CDR1 as LGHNA and CDR2 as YSLEER. Unmatched junction bases numbered 11, after V lost 0 bases and J lost 2 bases. The CDR3 spells CASSQDEGGNRGNYGYTF. Written as DNA, the CDR3 is TGCGCCAGCAGCCAAGATGAGGGTGGAAACAGGGGGAACTATGGCTACACCTTC.

The V gene is TRBV19, the J gene TRBJ1-2; weak D call: TRBD1 (6 bases). The germline gives CDR1 LNHDA, CDR2 SQIVND (reference sequence). The CDR3 contains 13 residues. Trimming cost V 2 bases and J 7 bases, with 11 bases left between them. CDR3 residues: CASSINREGGYTF. In nucleotides, the CDR3 is TGTGCCAGTAGTATAAACAGGGAGGGTGGCTACACCTTC.

V gene TRBV27 combines with J gene TRBJ1-2, with TRBD1 identical over 7 bases. This CDR3 comprises 14 residues. The germline V gene encodes CDR1 MNHEY and CDR2 SMNVEV (reference sequence). Trimming removed 1 base from V and 8 bases from J; junction bases left unmatched: 7. CDR3 DNA sequence: TGTGCCAGCAGTTTATGGCCCCGGGACAGCGGCTACACCTTC. Translated: CASSLWPRDSGYTF.

The V gene is TRBV7-2, the J gene TRBJ1-1; possibly TRBD1 for D (5 bases). The V gene's germline CDR1 is SGHTA and CDR2 FQGNSA. The CDR3 consists of 16 residues. The ends were cut back, 5 bases at V and 1 base at J, with 17 bases in the middle. The CDR3 spells CASSPPLTVSNTEAFF. The CDR3 bases are TGTGCCAGCAGCCCCCCCCTGACAGTATCGAACACTGAAGCTTTCTTT.

The chain couples TRBV9 to TRBJ1-2, with TRBD1 matching 9 bases. V shed 0 bases and J 6 bases; nucleotides not matched to a gene: 6. The CDR3 loop spans 15 amino acids. Germline V gene lookup returns CDR1 SGDLS and CDR2 YYNGEE. CDR3 nucleotide sequence: TGTGCCAGCAGCGTAGGGGGGACAGGGTCCGATGGCTACACCTTC. It encodes CASSVGGTGSDGYTF.

V and J are TRBV27 and TRBJ2-2, with 8 bases matching TRBD2. The V gene's germline CDR1 is MNHEY and CDR2 SMNVEV (reference sequence). Trimming removed 2 bases from V and 5 bases from J; junction bases left unmatched: 4. This CDR3 comprises 15 residues. The CDR3: CASSLLAGRTGELFF. The CDR3 coding sequence is TGTGCCAGCAGTTTACTAGCGGGCAGGACCGGGGAGCTGTTTTTT.

This chain uses TRBV6-5 with TRBJ1-1, with no clear D. CDR1 MNHEY and CDR2 SVGAGI come from the germline V gene. Trimming stripped 2 bases from V and 1 base from J, with 14 bases between. CDR3 length: 16 residues. In nucleotides, the CDR3 is TGTGCCAGCAGTTACGTCGGGAGGGTTACGAACACTGAAGCTTTCTTT. It encodes CASSYVGRVTNTEAFF.

The chain links TRBV11-2 to TRBJ2-6; TRBD1 agrees at 9 bases. The junction had 8 bases not matched to a gene; V was cut back by 5 bases and J by 0 bases. The germline CDR1 and CDR2 sequences are SGHAT and FQNNGV. This CDR3 comprises 18 residues. This CDR3 is CASSPWGQGPSGANVLTF. DNA for the CDR3: TGTGCCAGCAGCCCCTGGGGACAGGGACCCTCTGGGGCCAACGTCCTGACTTTC.

This chain joins TRBV15 and TRBJ2-7; the match to TRBD1 covers 7 bases. The CDR3 is 15 residues long. V gave up 3 bases and J gave up 2 bases; unmatched junction bases: 7. Germline CDR1 LNHNV, CDR2 YYDKDF (reference sequence). The CDR3 region is CATSSPGQRPYEQYF. CDR3 in DNA: TGTGCCACCAGCAGCCCGGGACAGAGACCCTACGAGCAGTACTTC.

The rearrangement links TRBV28 to TRBJ2-7, with D possibly TRBD1 on 5 matching bases. The germline V gene has CDR1 MDHEN and CDR2 SYDVKM. Trimming pared 2 bases from V and 2 bases from J, leaving 7 bases between. The CDR3 sequence is 13 residues long. The DNA of the CDR3 is TGTGCCAGCAGTTTACAGGGAACCTACGAGCAGTACTTC. Its protein is CASSLQGTYEQYF.

The V gene is TRBV5-1, the J gene TRBJ2-3; the D is unclear. The V gene's germline CDR1 is SGHRS and CDR2 YFSETQ. Trimming pared 4 bases from V and 0 bases from J, leaving 9 bases between. This CDR3 contains 14 residues. CDR3 in amino acids: CASSAGASTDTQYF. The CDR3 DNA reads TGCGCCAGCAGCGCTGGAGCTAGCACAGATACGCAGTATTTT.

The chain employs TRBV18 and TRBJ2-7; TRBD1 aligns across 9 bases. Germline-derived CDR1 and CDR2 are KGHSH and LQKENI. Trimming took 6 bases from V and 4 from J; bases not matched to a gene: 13. The CDR3 is made up of 16 amino acids. The CDR3 spells CASSQQGALSSYEQYF. The DNA of the CDR3 is TGTGCCAGCTCGCAACAGGGGGCTCTTAGTAGTTACGAGCAGTACTTC.

The V and J genes are TRBV7-2 and TRBJ2-7, with D perhaps TRBD2 (7 bases). The length of the CDR3 is 17 residues. Trimming cost V 1 base and J 5 bases, with 21 bases left between them. The germline gives CDR1 SGHTA, CDR2 FQGNSA. The CDR3 loop is CASSLDYWRGGLDEQYF. Written as DNA, the CDR3 is TGTGCCAGCAGCTTAGATTATTGGCGCGGGGGCCTCGACGAGCAGTACTTC.

V is TRBV4-2 and J is TRBJ2-4; 9 bases line up with TRBD1. V was pared by 1 base and J by 5 bases, with 15 bases of the junction left unmatched. CDR3 length: 19 amino acids. Germline lookup yields CDR1 LGHNA and CDR2 YNFKEQ. CDR3 region: CASSQVSTSGTGIQNIQYF. The CDR3 coding sequence is TGTGCCAGCAGCCAAGTTTCAACCTCCGGGACAGGGATCCAAAACATTCAGTACTTC.

The CDR3 loop reads CASFRGASSGYTF. CDR3 bases: TGTGCCAGCTTCCGGGGGGCAAGTTCTGGCTACACCTTC. The genes are TRBV6-6 and TRBJ1-2; TRBD1 might be the D (6 bases). The CDR3 has 13 residues. Germline V gene sequence: CDR1 MNHNY, CDR2 SVGAGI (reference sequence). V was shortened by 8 bases and J by 7 bases, with 17 bases between the two germline ends.